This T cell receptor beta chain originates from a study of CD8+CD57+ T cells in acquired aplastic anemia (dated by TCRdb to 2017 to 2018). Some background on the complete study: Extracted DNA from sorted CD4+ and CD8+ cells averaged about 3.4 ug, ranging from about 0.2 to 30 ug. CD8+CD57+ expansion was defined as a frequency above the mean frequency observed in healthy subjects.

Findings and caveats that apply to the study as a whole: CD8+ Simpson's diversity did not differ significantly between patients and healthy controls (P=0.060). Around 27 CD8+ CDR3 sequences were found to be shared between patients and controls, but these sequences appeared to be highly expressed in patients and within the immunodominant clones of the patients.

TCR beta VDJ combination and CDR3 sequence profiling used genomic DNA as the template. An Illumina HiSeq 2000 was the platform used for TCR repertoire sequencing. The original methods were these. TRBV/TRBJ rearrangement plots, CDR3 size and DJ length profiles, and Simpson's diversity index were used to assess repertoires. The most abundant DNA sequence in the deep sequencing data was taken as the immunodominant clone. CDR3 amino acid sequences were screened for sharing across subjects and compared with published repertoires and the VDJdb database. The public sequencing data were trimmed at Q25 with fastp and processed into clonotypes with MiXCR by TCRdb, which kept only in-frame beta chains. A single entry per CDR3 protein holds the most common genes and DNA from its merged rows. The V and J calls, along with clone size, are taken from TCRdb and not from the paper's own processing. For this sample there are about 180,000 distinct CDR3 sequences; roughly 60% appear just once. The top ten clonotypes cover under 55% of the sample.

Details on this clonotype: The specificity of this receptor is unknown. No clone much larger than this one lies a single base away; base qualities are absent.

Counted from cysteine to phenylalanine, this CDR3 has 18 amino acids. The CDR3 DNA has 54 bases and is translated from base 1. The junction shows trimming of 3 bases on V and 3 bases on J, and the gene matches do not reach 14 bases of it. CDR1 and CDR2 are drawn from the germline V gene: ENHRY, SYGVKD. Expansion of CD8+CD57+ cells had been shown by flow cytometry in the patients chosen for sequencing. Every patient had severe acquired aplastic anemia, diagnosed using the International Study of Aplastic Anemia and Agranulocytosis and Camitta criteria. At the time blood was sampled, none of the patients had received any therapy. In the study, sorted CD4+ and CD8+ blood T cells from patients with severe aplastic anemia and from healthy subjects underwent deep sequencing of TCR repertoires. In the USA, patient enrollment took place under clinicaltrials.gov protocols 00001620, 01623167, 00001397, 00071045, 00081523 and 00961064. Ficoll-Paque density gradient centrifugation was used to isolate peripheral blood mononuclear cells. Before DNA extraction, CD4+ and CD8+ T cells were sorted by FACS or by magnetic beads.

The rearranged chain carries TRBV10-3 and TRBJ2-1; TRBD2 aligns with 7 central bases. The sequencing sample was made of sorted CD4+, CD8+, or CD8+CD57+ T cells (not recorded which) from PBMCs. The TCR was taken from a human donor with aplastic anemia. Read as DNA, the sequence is TGTGCCATCAGTGAACCGGGACTACCCGTGCGAGGCTACAATGAGCAGTTCTTC. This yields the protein CAISEPGLPVRGYNEQFF.